This is a list of T cell receptor beta chains from one sample in a study of pediatric ulcerative colitis. Clones were sequenced by immunoSEQ multiplex PCR, and TCRdb holds only the in-frame ones, with some missing. Seen here are 50,000 to 65,000 clones, approximately 87% observed once, and the top ten hold roughly 3%. Specimen: blood. Receptors were obtained from a boy aged 5-17 years with severe ulcerative colitis. Both conserved end residues are part of each CDR3. D genes are given only for firm matches. Expanded clones are given a class, and other clones once, few, many or no size at all.

size	D	J	V	CDR3	DNA
NA	NA	TRBJ1-2	TRBV19	CASSILTPTGGRGIASQGGYTF	TGTGCCAGTAGTATTCTTACCCCGACCGGGGGCAGAGGTATCGCCTCCCAGGGTGGCTACACCTTC
NA	NA	TRBJ1-1	TRBV7-9	CASSEGGTEAFF	TGTGCCAGCAGCGAGGGCGGCACTGAAGCTTTCTTT
once	NA	TRBJ1-1	TRBV11-3	CASSYNAFEAFF	TGTGCCAGCAGCTATAACGCCTTTGAAGCTTTCTTT
few	NA	TRBJ1-1	TRBV19	CASSGVFPRTEAFF	TGTGCCAGTAGTGGGGTTTTCCCGAGGACTGAAGCTTTCTTT
NA	NA	TRBJ1-5	TRBV29-1	CSVGGVNQPQHF	TGCAGCGTAGGGGGGGTAAATCAGCCCCAGCATTTT
once	TRBD1	TRBJ1-4	TRBV4-3	CASSQGTGVDEKLFF	TGCGCCAGCAGCCAAGGGACAGGGGTCGATGAAAAACTGTTTTTT
NA	NA	TRBJ1-1	TRBV4-3	CASSQAQGALATEAFF	TGCGCCAGCAGCCAAGCCCAAGGAGCCTTAGCAACTGAAGCTTTCTTT
NA	TRBD1	TRBJ1-1	TRBV7-9	CATPSVTGSTEAFF	TGTGCCACCCCCAGCGTGACAGGGTCCACTGAAGCTTTCTTT
NA	NA	TRBJ2-3	TRBV29-1	CSANRGDSPDSPSTDTQYF	TGCAGCGCCAATAGGGGGGACTCCCCGGACTCACCTAGCACAGATACGCAGTATTTT
NA	NA	TRBJ2-5	TRBV21-1	CASRNETQETQYF	TGTGCCAGCAGGAACGAAACTCAAGAGACCCAGTACTTC
NA	NA	TRBJ2-7	TRBV13	CASSLGGDSYEQYF	TGTGCCAGCAGCTTAGGAGGGGACTCCTACGAGCAGTACTTC
NA	NA	TRBJ1-2	TRBV19	CASSIRGAAWGKNGYTF	TGTGCCAGTAGTATAAGAGGTGCCGCGTGGGGGAAGAACGGCTACACCTTC
NA	NA	TRBJ2-1	TRBV6-1	CASSDIDREQFF	TGTGCCAGCAGTGATATAGACAGAGAGCAGTTCTTC
NA	NA	TRBJ2-7	TRBV27	CATSSGRGGSEQYF	TGTGCCACCTCGAGTGGCAGGGGCGGGTCCGAGCAGTACTTC
NA	TRBD2	TRBJ2-7	TRBV27	CASSLSTSSGYEQYF	TGTGCCAGCAGTTTATCGACTAGCTCAGGCTACGAGCAGTACTTC
few	NA	TRBJ2-2	TRBV5-1	CASSTRPLALVTGELFF	TGCGCCAGCAGCACCCGGCCCCTAGCGTTGGTCACCGGGGAGCTGTTTTTT
few	NA	TRBJ1-5	TRBV27	CASASPPQAPQHF	TGTGCCAGCGCGTCGCCGCCCCAAGCGCCCCAGCATTTT
NA	NA	TRBJ2-1	TRBV9	CASSADGGYNEQFF	TGTGCCAGCAGCGCCGACGGTGGCTACAATGAGCAGTTCTTC
NA	NA	TRBJ2-1	TRBV29-1	CSGSSYNEQFF	TGCAGCGGCTCCTCTTACAATGAGCAGTTCTTC
few	TRBD1	TRBJ1-5	TRBV19	CASSVQGGNQPQHF	TGTGCCAGTAGTGTACAGGGGGGGAATCAGCCCCAGCATTTT
NA	NA	TRBJ2-3	TRBV4-3	CASSQEGWGTDTQYF	TGCGCCAGCAGCCAAGAGGGTTGGGGCACAGATACGCAGTATTTT
NA	TRBD1	TRBJ1-2	TRBV30	CAWSSGTAYGYTF	TGTGCCTGGAGTTCCGGGACAGCCTATGGCTACACCTTC
NA	NA	TRBJ2-5	TRBV27	CASSLAFKETQYF	TGTGCCAGCAGCCTAGCCTTTAAAGAGACCCAGTACTTC
NA	NA	TRBJ2-7	TRBV6-5	CASSPDRLPSYEQYF	TGTGCCAGCAGTCCAGACAGGTTACCCTCCTACGAGCAGTACTTC
few	NA	TRBJ2-7	TRBV25-1	CASSGGSFYEQYF	TGTGCCAGCAGTGGAGGGAGTTTCTACGAGCAGTACTTC
NA	NA	TRBJ2-5	TRBV11-3	CASSLVEVVAPEGETQYF	TGTGCCAGCAGCTTAGTCGAAGTCGTTGCCCCCGAGGGGGAGACCCAGTACTTC
NA	TRBD1	TRBJ1-5	TRBV5-6	CASSFRDRPNQPQHF	TGTGCCAGCAGCTTTCGGGACAGGCCGAATCAGCCCCAGCATTTT
NA	NA	TRBJ2-2	TRBV7-6	CASSPSGQGGTGELFF	TGTGCCAGCAGCCCGTCAGGCCAGGGGGGCACCGGGGAGCTGTTTTTT
NA	NA	TRBJ1-1	TRBV7-2	CASSLFTGGNTEAFF	TGTGCCAGCAGCTTATTTACGGGAGGGAACACTGAAGCTTTCTTT
NA	NA	TRBJ2-1	TRBV27	CASSFPNQRQAYNEQFF	TGTGCCAGCAGTTTCCCCAACCAGCGTCAAGCCTACAATGAGCAGTTCTTC
NA	NA	TRBJ2-7	TRBV25-1	CASSDSDGIPYEQYF	TGTGCCAGCAGTGATTCTGACGGGATCCCCTACGAGCAGTACTTC
NA	TRBD1	TRBJ2-7	TRBV5-4	CASREGQGTYEQYF	TGTGCCAGCAGGGAGGGACAGGGGACCTACGAGCAGTACTTC
NA	NA	TRBJ2-6	TRBV14	CASSQESAFSGANVLTF	TGTGCCAGCAGCCAAGAATCGGCCTTCTCTGGGGCCAACGTCCTGACTTTC
NA	NA	TRBJ1-6	TRBV29-1	CSVEEGRKTKYNSPLHF	TGCAGCGTTGAAGAGGGGAGAAAAACCAAATATAATTCACCCCTCCACTTT
once	NA	TRBJ2-5	TRBV4-1	CASSRPGARETQYF	TGCGCCAGCAGCCGACCTGGGGCACGGGAGACCCAGTACTTC
NA	TRBD2	TRBJ2-5	TRBV5-6	CASRSGLAGDTDETQYF	TGTGCCAGCAGATCGGGACTAGCGGGGGACACAGACGAGACCCAGTACTTC
NA	NA	TRBJ2-1	TRBV7-2	CASSLDLGVHEQFF	TGTGCCAGCAGCTTAGACCTCGGTGTCCATGAGCAGTTCTTC
NA	NA	TRBJ1-2	TRBV13	CASSLGRHLTSYGYTF	TGTGCCAGCAGCTTAGGCCGACACCTAACCAGCTATGGCTACACCTTC
NA	TRBD2	TRBJ2-3	TRBV30	CAWSGRLAGGDTQYF	TGTGCCTGGAGTGGACGACTAGCGGGAGGAGATACGCAGTATTTT
NA	NA	TRBJ2-5	TRBV4-2	CASSQYYLGSGDEETQYF	TGTGCCAGCAGCCAATACTACTTGGGGTCGGGAGATGAAGAGACCCAGTACTTC
NA	NA	TRBJ2-1	TRBV4-3	CASSQDPRISSYNEQFF	TGCGCCAGCAGCCAAGATCCAAGAATTAGCTCCTACAATGAGCAGTTCTTC
NA	NA	TRBJ2-1	TRBV12-5	CASGLEYNEQFF	TGTGCTAGTGGTTTGGAATACAATGAGCAGTTCTTC
NA	NA	TRBJ2-7	TRBV30	CAWTRDGEQYF	TGTGCCTGGACTCGGGACGGCGAGCAGTACTTC
once	TRBD2	TRBJ2-3	TRBV2	CASTGLADSTDTQYF	TGTGCCAGCACTGGACTAGCGGACAGCACAGATACGCAGTATTTT
few	NA	TRBJ1-1	TRBV27	CASWASSRNTEAFF	TGTGCCAGTTGGGCGTCCTCCCGGAACACTGAAGCTTTCTTT